The source of this T cell receptor beta chain is a study of beta chain features in type 1 diabetes (dated by TCRdb to 2017 to 2018). For the study in its entirety: No differences in mean age, gender distribution, total cell number or subset yield were found between patients and healthy donors. In the study, TCRB repertoires of sorted circulating CD4+ T cell subsets from recently diagnosed type 1 diabetes patients were compared with those of matched healthy donors. Regulatory and stem cell-like memory subsets were isolated from only 8 patients and about 8 healthy donors, whereas naive and central memory subsets came from all 30 or so donors. Across all samples, roughly 110,000,000 sorted cells were examined, and cell number per subset correlated strongly with RNA yield.

The entire isolated RNA was reverse transcribed using the High Capacity cDNA Reverse Transcription Kit, and thus expressed TCRB transcripts were sequenced. Naive, central memory and regulatory T cell samples underwent deep immunoSEQ sequencing, averaging roughly 3.3 million total reads per sample. Sorted cells were lysed in RLT buffer and RNA was extracted with DNase-treated RNeasy Micro or Mini kits, depending on cell number. Each cell subset was processed on its own to prevent cross-contamination, while patient and healthy donor samples were processed together. Using the immunoSEQ multiplex PCR, TCRB sequences were amplified from cDNA into 87-bp fragments spanning the CDR3 region. Sequencing of the amplicons was done on the Illumina HiSeq platform. Per the authors' processing: PCR bias was corrected computationally using synthetic template baselines, and reads within Hamming distance 2 were collapsed, with unmergeable singletons discarded. Reads were aligned against IMGT to assign V, D and J genes, CDR3 length and insertions or deletions at six rearrangement sites. Clonotype counts were normalized to sorted cell number within each subset before computing true diversity and Gini coefficients with the tcR R package. The overlap coefficient, calculated on TCRB nucleotide sequences, was used to measure repertoire sharing. Out-of-frame TCRB sequences from naive cells were analyzed as a proxy for the pre-selection repertoire. Not all clones reach the TCRdb copy of this immuneACCESS table, which keeps in-frame sequences only. Checked studies attribute under half of the gap to unresolved V genes and leave the rest unexplained. That table supplies the V and J calls and clone size; D and trimming were determined from the DNA. A total of a few hundred thousand clones appear in this sample, approximately 25% of them only once. Clones ranked in the top ten supply over 0.01% of the sample.

Each donor gave one peripheral blood draw, averaging approximately 110 mL, which was collected into heparinised tubes. Using a panel that included CD45RO, CCR7, CD25, CD127, CD95 and CD27, naive, central memory, regulatory and stem cell-like memory CD4+ T cells were sorted on a BD FACSAria II. Every sorted population had a purity above 95%. PBMCs were isolated immediately by Lymphoprep density gradient centrifugation and stained directly without culture. To minimize batch effects, samples were stained and sorted in pairs, one healthy donor with one patient per experiment. The CDR3 spans 15 residues, from the cysteine through the phenylalanine. Solely the CDR3 DNA is kept, with 45 bases framed from the first base. V loses 1 base, J loses 3 bases, and the germline ends lie 13 bases apart. The germline V gene encodes CDR1 SGHVS and CDR2 FQNEAQ. About this clone: No antigen is known for it. The input lacks base qualities; no much larger clone sits a single base away.

The paper as a whole reports these results and caveats: In all four CD4+ subsets, TCRB CDR3 length was moderately but significantly shorter in type 1 diabetes patients. Naive, central memory and regulatory TCRB repertoires appeared to be more similar among patients than among healthy donors. Shorter templates might be favored by PCR, yet because patient and control samples were amplified and corrected together, any such skew would affect both groups equally. Sequencing cDNA rather than genomic DNA could over-represent highly expressing activated cells, although activation and CD3 levels did not differ between groups. Because the HLA sub-analyses included only small numbers of individuals, any influence of HLA type on TCRB rearrangement was left unresolved. At VDJ recombination sites, type 1 diabetes patients had fewer insertions and more deleted nucleotides, which implies abnormalities in thymic rearrangement.

The sequencing sample was made of naive CD4+ T cells from blood. The cell subset or site tag for this specimen amounts to: true naive CD4+ T cells. The receptor was isolated from a woman aged 30 to 39 with type 1 diabetes. The chain was built from TRBV7-8 and TRBJ2-7; a tentative D call is TRBD1 (6 bases match). The encoded CDR3 is CASSLGRQARYEQYF. The DNA is as follows: TGTGCCAGCAGCTTAGGTCGACAGGCTCGCTACGAGCAGTACTTC.